Shown below are 25 T cell receptor beta chains from a single sample sequenced in a study of cytomegalovirus exposure and HLA in healthy donors. PCR amplification relied on 60 Vbeta primers (plus 13 Jbeta primers). Only in-frame clones appear in the TCRdb table, and some are missing; sequencing was by immunoSEQ multiplex PCR. The repertoire holds tens of thousands of clones, nearly 85% seen once, with more than 1.5% in the top ten. Input material: PBMCs. Receptor source: a young man in good health and CMV-seronegative.

The CDR3 is CASSLRTGGLDTEAFF. The CDR3 region has the DNA TGTGCCAGCAGTCTGCGGACAGGGGGCTTGGACACTGAAGCTTTCTTT. The V gene is TRBV28, the J gene TRBJ1-1; 11 bases match TRBD1. Germline trimming cut 5 bases from V and 3 bases from J; bases unmatched to any gene: 8. Per germline, CDR1 MDHEN and CDR2 SYDVKM. The length of the CDR3 is 16 residues.

The V gene is TRBV5-1, the J gene TRBJ2-7, with 8 bases that match TRBD1. J was trimmed by 2 bases and V by 1 base; bases with no gene match: 5. Germline values: CDR1 SGHRS, CDR2 YFSETQ. The CDR3 runs to 15 residues. As DNA, the CDR3 is TGCGCCAGCAGCTTGATTGACAGGGGACCCTACGAGCAGTACTTC. Translated, it gives CASSLIDRGPYEQYF. Full variable domain (missing parts from reference TRBV5-1 and TRBJ2-7): KAGVTQTPRYLIKTRGQQVTLSCSPISGHRSVSWYQQTPGQGLQFLFEYFSETQRNKGNFPGRFSGRQFSNSRSEMNVSTLELGDSALYLCASSLIDRGPYEQYFGPGTRLTVT.

This clone was seen once. The rearrangement uses TRBV6-5 and TRBJ2-1, with 7 bases fitting TRBD2. The V gene's germline CDR1 is MNHEY and CDR2 SVGAGI. The CDR3 length is 14 residues. The V and J ends lost 4 bases and 5 bases, in that order; junction bases with no gene match: 5. CDR3 sequence (DNA): TGTGCCAGCAGTTCTAGCGCGGGAGACAATGAGCAGTTCTTC. As protein: CASSSSAGDNEQFF.

The chain recombines TRBV10-2 with TRBJ2-1, with TRBD2 matching over 12 bases. Germline values: CDR1 WSHSY, CDR2 SAAADI. The V and J ends lost 1 base and 6 bases, in that order; junction bases with no gene match: 4. The CDR3 sequence is 16 residues long. CDR3 in DNA: TGCGCCAGCAGTGAGTTTAGGACTAGCGGGACCAATGAGCAGTTCTTC. It yields the protein CASSEFRTSGTNEQFF.

The chain couples TRBV5-1 to TRBJ2-7, with TRBD1 identical over 8 bases. Trimming cost V 4 bases and J 0 bases; bases outside gene matches: 9. Germline values: CDR1 SGHRS, CDR2 YFSETQ. The CDR3 consists of 16 residues. The CDR3 sequence is CASSLPRDRTSYEQYF. In nucleotides, the CDR3 is TGCGCCAGCAGCCTGCCCCGGGACAGGACCTCCTACGAGCAGTACTTC. Full variable domain (outside the CDR3, taken from reference TRBV5-1 and TRBJ2-7): KAGVTQTPRYLIKTRGQQVTLSCSPISGHRSVSWYQQTPGQGLQFLFEYFSETQRNKGNFPGRFSGRQFSNSRSEMNVSTLELGDSALYLCASSLPRDRTSYEQYFGPGTRLTVT.

The J gene is TRBJ2-5, the V gene TRBV4-2; 7 bases map to TRBD2. The DNA end lines up better with TRBJ2-7; the J call may be wrong. CDR3 length: 14 residues. Germline values: CDR1 LGHNA, CDR2 YNFKEQ. CDR3 protein: CASSSASGAYEQYF. The CDR3 nucleotides are TGTGCCAGCAGTAGCGCTAGCGGAGCCTACGAGCAGTACTTC.

The J gene is TRBJ1-2, the V gene TRBV10-3; weak D call: TRBD1 (5 bases). CDR1 is ENHRY, CDR2 SYGVKD, per germline. The ends were cut back, 2 bases at V and 5 bases at J, with 12 bases in the middle. The CDR3 totals 14 residues. The CDR3, as DNA: TGTGCCATCAGTGAGCAACAGGAATCTTATGGCTACACCTTC. It specifies CAISEQQESYGYTF.

V usage is TRBV5-1 and J usage is TRBJ2-1; D remains unclear. Germline CDR1 is SGHRS and CDR2 is YFSETQ. The CDR3 spans 13 residues. Trimming left V 0 bases short and J 6 bases short, with 7 bases between. Here the CDR3 reads CASSLGQINEQFF. The CDR3, as DNA: TGCGCCAGCAGCTTGGGGCAAATCAATGAGCAGTTCTTC.

This clone came up a few times. The genes are TRBV10-2 and TRBJ2-1; 8 bases line up with TRBD1. The CDR3 has 14 residues. Per the germline V gene, CDR1 is WSHSY and CDR2 is SAAADI. V dropped 2 bases and J dropped 5; count of bases not matched to a gene: 2. The CDR3 DNA is TGCGCCAGCAGTGAGCAGGGGGCTGACAATGAGCAGTTCTTC. Translation gives CASSEQGADNEQFF.

V gene TRBV5-1 combines with J gene TRBJ1-4; D is perhaps TRBD1 (6 bases). V was clipped by 4 bases and J by 4 bases, with 17 bases between them. CDR3 length: 16 residues. Germline V gives CDR1 SGHRS, CDR2 YFSETQ. CDR3 nucleotide sequence: TGCGCCAGCAGCAGGGGTGCAGGGGCCTTTAATGAAAAACTGTTTTTT. Translating it yields CASSRGAGAFNEKLFF.

The chain links TRBV10-1 to TRBJ1-1, with D possibly matching TRBD1 (5 bases). CDR3 length equals 14 residues. The V and J ends lost 2 bases and 1 base respectively, with 8 bases between them. Germline CDR1 is WNHNN and CDR2 is SYGVQD (reference sequence). CDR3 protein: CASSEGHPNTEAFF. The CDR3 nucleotides are TGCGCCAGCAGTGAGGGACACCCGAACACTGAAGCTTTCTTT.

This clone was counted a single time. J is TRBJ2-7 and V is TRBV7-2; 7 nucleotides match TRBD2. Germline V gene lookup returns CDR1 SGHTA and CDR2 FQGNSA. CDR3 size: 14 residues. The V gene end was trimmed by 1 base and the J gene end by 2 bases; junction bases not matched to a gene: 2. As DNA, the CDR3 is TGTGCCAGCAGCTTAGGCGGGAGCGCCTACGAGCAGTACTTC. It encodes CASSLGGSAYEQYF.

J is TRBJ2-1 and V is TRBV11-1; 10 nucleotides align to TRBD1. The CDR3 has 15 amino acids. Unmatched junction bases numbered 7, after V lost 3 bases and J lost 8 bases. Germline-derived CDR1 and CDR2 are SGHAT and FQDESV (reference sequence). CDR3 loop: CASSLDRGGSYEQFF. The CDR3 DNA follows: TGTGCCAGCAGCTTGGACAGGGGGGGGTCATATGAGCAGTTCTTC.

The chain couples TRBV4-2 to TRBJ2-7; 8 positions match TRBD1. The J segment lost 0 bases and the V segment lost 5 bases, leaving 3 bases of the junction unmatched. This CDR3 spans 14 amino acids. The germline V gene has CDR1 LGHNA and CDR2 YNFKEQ. The CDR3 reads CASSYTGGSYEQYF. In nucleotides, the CDR3 is TGTGCCAGCAGCTACACAGGGGGCTCCTACGAGCAGTACTTC.

This clone was counted once. The chain recombines TRBV25-1 with TRBJ2-3, with no clear D. CDR1 is MGHDK, CDR2 SYGVNS, per germline. The CDR3 has 12 amino acids. The V end was cut by 11 bases, the J end by 2 bases, with 11 bases between. DNA of the CDR3: TGTGCCTTCAGGCGTAACACAGATACGCAGTATTTT. Its protein product is CAFRRNTDTQYF.

The rearrangement joins TRBV29-1 to TRBJ1-1; D gene ambiguous. V lost 2 bases to trimming and J lost 0 bases, with 7 bases between them. This CDR3 comprises 13 residues. The V gene's germline CDR1 is SQVTM and CDR2 ANQGSEA. CDR3 protein: CSVERQMNTEAFF. The CDR3 region has the DNA TGCAGCGTTGAACGTCAGATGAACACTGAAGCTTTCTTT.

The chain has TRBV12-5 and TRBJ1-1; D possibly corresponds to TRBD1 (6 bases). Germline values: CDR1 LGHNT, CDR2 FRNRAP. Trimming pared 2 bases from V and 0 bases from J, leaving 16 bases between. The CDR3 sequence is 17 residues long. DNA for the CDR3: TGTGCTAGTGGTTTGCGCGGTGGGGGGGCCCTGAACACTGAAGCTTTCTTT. Translated: CASGLRGGGALNTEAFF.

This chain links TRBV6-6 with TRBJ1-2; D is unresolved. V was cut by 4 bases and J by 8 bases, with 8 bases left in between. Germline V gene lookup returns CDR1 MNHNY and CDR2 SVGAGI (reference sequence). CDR3 length: 11 amino acids. The CDR3 nucleotides read TGTGCCAGCAGTTCGACGCGGGGCTACACCTTC. Translated, it gives CASSSTRGYTF.

The chain uses TRBV5-4 and TRBJ1-1; weak D call: TRBD1 (6 bases). Germline lookup yields CDR1 SGHNT and CDR2 YYREEE (reference sequence). The V end lost 5 bases, the J end lost 4 bases, and 15 bases lay between the germline ends. CDR3 length: 14 amino acids. CDR3 sequence reads: CASSSDRSVTEAFF. CDR3 bases: TGTGCCAGCAGTTCTGACAGGTCGGTCACTGAAGCTTTCTTT.

The chain's CDR3 is CASSLVAGSTGELFF. The CDR3 DNA reads as TGTGCCAGCAGCTTAGTTGCAGGGTCCACCGGGGAGCTGTTTTTT. The rearrangement joins TRBV7-2 to TRBJ2-2; D is possibly TRBD1 (5 bases). Trimming took off 1 base at V and 4 bases at J, with 10 bases between the two ends. This CDR3 has 15 residues. Germline CDR1 is SGHTA and CDR2 is FQGNSA.

The chain combines TRBV4-1 with TRBJ2-4; TRBD1 matches at 8 bases. The length of the CDR3 is 16 residues. Germline assignment: CDR1 MGHRA and CDR2 YSYEKL. With V trimmed by 4 bases and J by 2 bases, 7 bases remained unmatched. The CDR3 DNA sequence: TGCGCCAGCAGCCTCCGACAGGGGCCGCCCAAAAACATTCAGTACTTC. Translating it yields CASSLRQGPPKNIQYF.

The V call is TRBV7-9, the J call TRBJ2-7; TRBD2 matches 8 bases. Germline values: CDR1 SEHNR, CDR2 FQNEAQ (reference sequence). The length of the CDR3 is 17 residues. Trimming at V came to 4 bases and at J to 0 bases, leaving 11 bases not matched to a gene. CDR3 region: CASSSKTPSGPSYEQYF. The CDR3 region has the DNA TGTGCCAGCAGCTCTAAGACCCCTAGCGGGCCCTCCTACGAGCAGTACTTC.

The CDR3 spells CASSLAIPHVTGGNTEAFF. The CDR3 DNA follows: TGTGCCAGCAGCTTAGCAATACCCCATGTGACAGGGGGGAACACTGAAGCTTTCTTT. This chain joins TRBV7-6 and TRBJ1-1, with 9 nucleotides matching TRBD1. Germline CDR1 SGHVS, CDR2 FNYEAQ. Trimming took 0 bases from V and 1 from J; bases not matched to a gene: 12. CDR3 length equals 19 residues.

The V gene is TRBV7-2, the J gene TRBJ2-1; the D gene is possibly TRBD1 (5 bases). This CDR3 has 14 residues. CDR1 SGHTA and CDR2 FQGNSA come from the germline V gene. With 1 base removed from V and 6 bases from J, the gap between germline ends came to 10 bases. The chain's CDR3 is CASSLGGSSNEQFF. DNA of the CDR3: TGTGCCAGCAGCTTAGGGGGCAGTTCCAATGAGCAGTTCTTC. Variable domain in full (rest from reference TRBV7-2 and TRBJ2-1): GAGVSQSPSNKVTEKGKDVELRCDPISGHTALYWYRQSLGQGLEFLIYFQGNSAPDKSGLPSDRFSAERTGGSVSTLTIQRTQQEDSAVYLCASSLGGSSNEQFFGPGTRLTVL.

The chain is built from TRBV2 and TRBJ2-5; possibly TRBD2 for D (5 bases). The CDR3 sequence is 14 residues long. CDR1 and CDR2 (germline): SNHLY, FYNNEI. The V and J ends lost 6 bases and 4 bases respectively, with 15 bases between them. The CDR3 DNA sequence: TGTGCCAGCAGAGAACTAGACCAGTCAGAGACCCAGTACTTC. Translating gives CASRELDQSETQYF.